The 30 T cell receptor beta chains below were found in one sample sequenced in a study of blood T cell repertoires in COVID-19. Method: immunoSEQ multiplex PCR; TCRdb's copy keeps in-frame clones and lacks some. The sample holds around 97,000 clones, about 90% seen once. Sequencing used peripheral blood. Every receptor here comes from a human donor in a cohort sampled during active COVID-19.

The rearrangement uses TRBV5-1 and TRBJ2-1, with TRBD2 matching 9 bases. From germline, CDR1 is SGHRS and CDR2 YFSETQ. V lost 0 bases, J lost 3 bases, and 7 bases stayed unmatched. This CDR3 contains 17 residues. The CDR3 DNA reads TGCGCCAGCAGCTTGGAGGTAGCGGGAGTTATCTACAATGAGCAGTTCTTC. This encodes CASSLEVAGVIYNEQFF.

The rearrangement uses TRBV3-1 (or the pseudogene TRBV3-2) and TRBJ2-1; TRBD1 aligns across 10 bases. There are 18 residues in the CDR3. Per the germline V gene, CDR1 is LGHDT and CDR2 is YNNKEL (reference sequence). Losses at the gene ends were 4 bases for V and 9 bases for J; bases not matched to a gene: 18. CDR3 bases: TGTGCCAGCAGCCCCGGGACAGGGGAGTTGGCCCCTCGCGGTGAGCAGTTCTTC. Residues: CASSPGTGELAPRGEQFF.

This clone was observed a handful of times. CDR3 amino acids: CASSPDSSSYNEQFF. The CDR3 coding sequence is TGTGCCAGTAGTCCGGACAGTTCCTCCTACAATGAGCAGTTCTTC. V usage is TRBV19 and J usage is TRBJ2-1; possible D gene TRBD1, 6 bases. This CDR3 is built from 15 residues. V shed 5 bases and J shed 0 bases, with 11 bases lying between them. Germline CDR1 is LNHDA and CDR2 is SQIVND (reference sequence).

V and J are TRBV7-6 and TRBJ2-5; TRBD2 matches 13 bases. Germline V gives CDR1 SGHVS, CDR2 FNYEAQ. The CDR3 runs to 20 residues. V gave up 1 base and J gave up 2 bases; unmatched junction bases: 13. The CDR3 bases are TGTGCCAGCAGCTTAGTCCCTATGACTAGCGGGGGGCGGCATCAAGAGACCCAGTACTTC. It codes for CASSLVPMTSGGRHQETQYF.

V gene TRBV4-2 combines with J gene TRBJ2-7; 11 bases fit TRBD2. With V trimmed by 4 bases and J by 2 bases, 7 bases remained unmatched. Germline CDR1 reads LGHNA; CDR2 reads YNFKEQ. The CDR3 runs to 16 residues. The CDR3 bases are TGTGCCAGCAGCCCACAGACTAGCGGGAATACCTACGAGCAGTACTTC. Translating gives CASSPQTSGNTYEQYF.

The chain employs TRBV6-6 and TRBJ2-1; D gene unclear. The CDR3 loop spans 14 amino acids. Trimming pared 5 bases from V and 1 base from J, leaving 9 bases between. Germline V gives CDR1 MNHNY, CDR2 SVGAGI (reference sequence). The CDR3 DNA sequence: TGTGCCAGCAGTCCCGGGTCATCCTACAATGAGCAGTTCTTC. Translating gives CASSPGSSYNEQFF.

The CDR3 here is CAWSVRPGHRSSYNSPLHF. CDR3 nucleotides: TGTGCCTGGAGTGTACGGCCAGGACATAGGAGCTCCTATAATTCACCCCTCCACTTT. The chain combines TRBV30 with TRBJ1-6; D may be TRBD1 (5 bases). Trimming took 0 bases from V and 0 from J, leaving 18 bases between them. The CDR3 runs 19 residues. Per germline, CDR1 GTSNPN and CDR2 SVGIG (reference sequence).

The V gene is TRBV5-1, the J gene TRBJ2-2, with unresolved D. The CDR3 length is 15 residues. V lost 1 base and J lost 6, with 13 bases in between. Germline lookup yields CDR1 SGHRS and CDR2 YFSETQ. This CDR3 is CASSLFIGGAGELFF. The CDR3 DNA is TGCGCCAGCAGCTTGTTTATCGGTGGTGCCGGGGAGCTGTTTTTT.

This chain joins TRBV28 and TRBJ1-3; D is possibly TRBD1 (6 bases). The V and J ends lost 2 bases and 2 bases respectively, with 16 bases between them. The CDR3 has 17 amino acids. CDR1 and CDR2 (germline): MDHEN, SYDVKM. The CDR3: CASSLHRGAHTGNTIYF. CDR3 in DNA: TGTGCCAGCAGTTTACATCGGGGGGCGCACACTGGAAACACCATATATTTT.

This rearrangement joins TRBV11-2 to TRBJ2-5, with 12 bases that match TRBD2. After removal of 5 bases from V and 1 base from J, the junction contained 2 bases not matched to a gene. Germline V lookup: CDR1 SGHAT, CDR2 FQNNGV. This CDR3 has 15 residues. The CDR3 DNA sequence: TGTGCCAGCAGCGCACTAGCGGGGGGCCAAGAGACCCAGTACTTC. This codes for CASSALAGGQETQYF.

This sequence joins TRBV7-9 and TRBJ2-7; 10 bases are shared with TRBD2. Germline V gives CDR1 SEHNR, CDR2 FQNEAQ (reference sequence). J lost 6 bases, V lost 1 base, and 15 bases had no gene match. The CDR3 is 18 amino acids. CDR3 loop: CASSLVPKTSGTTPEQYF. CDR3 DNA sequence: TGTGCCAGCAGCTTAGTCCCCAAAACTAGCGGGACCACCCCCGAGCAGTACTTC.

The V call is TRBV6-1, the J call TRBJ2-1; 12 bases agree with TRBD2. Trimming removed 2 bases from V and 10 bases from J; junction bases left unmatched: 9. Per germline, CDR1 MNHNS and CDR2 SASEGT. The length of the CDR3 is 16 residues. This CDR3 reads CASSEWSSGGAGEQFF. The CDR3 DNA is TGTGCCAGCAGTGAATGGTCTAGCGGGGGGGCAGGAGAGCAGTTCTTC.

V usage is TRBV27 and J usage is TRBJ1-6; no firm D call. Germline V gene sequence: CDR1 MNHEY, CDR2 SMNVEV (reference sequence). CDR3 length: 14 amino acids. Trimming cost V 2 bases and J 13 bases, with 15 bases left between them. The chain's CDR3 is CASSLRSGFPPLHF. In DNA, the CDR3 is TGTGCCAGCAGTTTACGTTCGGGATTTCCGCCCCTCCACTTT.

This clone was seen only once. The gene calls are TRBV5-1 and TRBJ2-7; D gene uncertain. The CDR3 has 13 amino acids. The germline V gene encodes CDR1 SGHRS and CDR2 YFSETQ. Trimming removed 1 base at V and 2 bases at J, with 7 bases between. This chain's CDR3 is CASSLSLPYEQYF. DNA of the CDR3: TGCGCCAGCAGCTTGTCTCTTCCCTACGAGCAGTACTTC.

This chain connects TRBV6-6 to TRBJ2-5; D ambiguous. Per germline, CDR1 MNHNY and CDR2 SVGAGI (reference sequence). The CDR3 spans 12 residues. Between the trimmed V and J ends, which lost 4 bases and 4 bases, there was a span of 7 bases. Here the CDR3 DNA reads TGTGCCAGCAGTTTCGGCGGAGAGACCCAGTACTTC. As protein: CASSFGGETQYF.

V usage is TRBV5-6 and J usage is TRBJ1-2; TRBD1 matches at 8 bases. This CDR3 region has 16 residues. Germline V lookup: CDR1 SGHDT, CDR2 YYEEEE. With V trimmed by 4 bases and J by 5 bases, 13 bases remained unmatched. The CDR3 DNA reads TGTGCCAGCAGCCCCAGGACAGGGCCCCCATTATATGGCTACACCTTC. Protein sequence: CASSPRTGPPLYGYTF. Based on the CDR3 plus reference TRBV5-6 and TRBJ1-2, the full variable domain is DAGVTQSPTHLIKTRGQQVTLRCSPKSGHDTVSWYQQALGQGPQFIFQYYEEEERQRGNFPDRFSGHQFPNYSSELNVNALLLGDSALYLCASSPRTGPPLYGYTFGSGTRLTVV.

The chain recombines TRBV12-3 or TRBV12-4 with TRBJ1-5, with D perhaps TRBD1 (6 bases). CDR3 length: 13 amino acids. V gave up 3 bases and J gave up 3 bases, with 6 bases separating them. CDR3 nucleotide sequence: TGTGCCAGCAGTTTGGGACACAATCAGCCCCAGCATTTT. Its translation is CASSLGHNQPQHF.

This sequence joins TRBV13 and TRBJ2-5; 12 nucleotides align to TRBD2. V trimming: 5 bases; J trimming: 2 bases; junction bases outside the gene matches: 3. Germline assignment: CDR1 PRHDT and CDR2 FYEKMQ (reference sequence). CDR3 length: 15 residues. CDR3 sequence reads: CASSLAGGDQETQYF. DNA for the CDR3: TGTGCCAGCAGCCTAGCGGGGGGGGATCAAGAGACCCAGTACTTC.

V gene TRBV11-1 combines with J gene TRBJ2-7; 11 bases are shared with TRBD2. This CDR3 spans 14 amino acids. Germline values: CDR1 SGHAT, CDR2 FQDESV (reference sequence). V lost 5 bases to trimming and J lost 5 bases; unmatched junction nucleotides: 5. The CDR3 nucleotides read TGTGCCAGCAGCCTTCTAGCGGGAGGACACGAGCAGTACTTC. This sequence encodes CASSLLAGGHEQYF.

The chain is built from TRBV6-6 and TRBJ1-2, with D possibly TRBD1 on 5 matching bases. Trimming cost V 0 bases and J 6 bases, with 5 bases left between them. This CDR3 contains 12 residues. Germline assignment: CDR1 MNHNY and CDR2 SVGAGI (reference sequence). The CDR3 region is CASSYSRDGYTF. The CDR3 DNA reads TGTGCCAGCAGTTACTCCAGGGATGGCTACACCTTC.

V is TRBV10-3 and J is TRBJ2-3; D is perhaps TRBD1 (7 bases). The ends were cut back, 9 bases at V and 2 bases at J, with 21 bases in the middle. The CDR3 is 16 amino acids. The germline V gene has CDR1 ENHRY and CDR2 SYGVKD. CDR3 loop: CAIGTQGVSNTDTQYF. The CDR3 bases are TGTGCCATTGGGACTCAGGGGGTATCAAACACAGATACGCAGTATTTT.

The gene calls are TRBV10-1 and TRBJ2-1; 16 bases are a match to TRBD2. The ends lost 2 bases at V and 2 bases at J; junction bases unmatched: 6. CDR1 and CDR2 (germline): WNHNN, SYGVQD (reference sequence). The CDR3 runs 19 residues. CDR3 sequence: CASSEAPGTSGRAYNEQFF. The CDR3 DNA reads TGCGCCAGCAGTGAGGCTCCCGGGACTAGCGGGAGGGCCTACAATGAGCAGTTCTTC.

The rearrangement links TRBV6-5 to TRBJ2-7; 7 bases are shared with TRBD1. The CDR3 contains 16 residues. CDR1 is MNHEY, CDR2 SVGAGI, per germline. After removal of 0 bases from V and 2 bases from J, the junction contained 7 bases not matched to a gene. In nucleotides, the CDR3 is TGTGCCAGCAGTTACTCTATGGGACAGAAAGCCTACGAGCAGTACTTC. Protein: CASSYSMGQKAYEQYF.

V usage is TRBV7-3 and J usage is TRBJ2-2; weak D call: TRBD2 (6 bases). V lost 4 bases and J 7 bases, leaving 10 bases between the germline ends. The CDR3 is made up of 13 amino acids. Germline CDR1 reads SGHTA; CDR2 reads FQGTGA. CDR3 sequence reads: CASSSTGVGELFF. The CDR3 DNA sequence: TGTGCCAGCAGCTCCACGGGGGTCGGGGAGCTGTTTTTT.

This CDR3 is CASTLSHPGYEQYF. The CDR3 bases are TGTGCCAGTACCCTCTCCCACCCCGGCTACGAGCAGTACTTC. The J gene is TRBJ2-7, the V gene TRBV19; D unclear. Deletions cut 7 bases from V and 3 bases from J, with 16 bases between. The CDR3 covers 14 residues. Germline V gene lookup returns CDR1 LNHDA and CDR2 SQIVND (reference sequence).

CDR3 protein: CASSYRSGGQYEQYF. CDR3 nucleotides: TGTGCCAGCAGCTATCGGAGCGGGGGACAATACGAGCAGTACTTC. The chain joins TRBV5-5 to TRBJ2-7, with TRBD2 matching 8 bases. V shed 3 bases and J 4 bases; nucleotides not matched to a gene: 9. CDR3 length: 15 amino acids. Germline values: CDR1 SGHKS, CDR2 YYEKEE (reference sequence). Looking up the rest from reference TRBV5-5 and TRBJ2-7 gives the full variable domain: DAGVTQSPTHLIKTRGQQVTLRCSPISGHKSVSWYQQVLGQGPQFIFQYYEKEERGRGNFPDRFSARQFPNYSSELNVNALLLGDSALYLCASSYRSGGQYEQYFGPGTRLTVT.

The count of this clone is one. This chain connects TRBV6-5 to TRBJ1-2, with 8 bases identical to TRBD1. The CDR3 sequence is 14 residues long. The V and J ends lost 3 bases and 4 bases, in that order; junction bases with no gene match: 4. Germline V CDR1 and CDR2: MNHEY, SVGAGI. The CDR3, as DNA: TGTGCCAGCAGTTATGGACAGGGTGGCTATGGCTACACCTTC. It encodes CASSYGQGGYGYTF.

V gene TRBV10-3 combines with J gene TRBJ1-1; D remains ambiguous. V was clipped by 3 bases and J by 6 bases, with 11 bases between them. The CDR3 loop spans 13 amino acids. Germline CDR1 ENHRY, CDR2 SYGVKD. CDR3: CAISDPTQAEAFF. The CDR3 coding sequence is TGTGCCATCAGTGACCCCACACAAGCTGAAGCTTTCTTT.

The V gene is TRBV14, the J gene TRBJ1-1; unclear D gene. V dropped 1 base and J dropped 0 bases, with 15 bases sitting between them. CDR3 length equals 17 residues. Looked up from germline, CDR1 is SGHDN and CDR2 is FVKESK. CDR3 DNA sequence: TGTGCCAGCAGCCAAGCTGTTTGGCAGGCCATGAACACTGAAGCTTTCTTT. Protein: CASSQAVWQAMNTEAFF.

This chain joins TRBV9 and TRBJ1-4, with TRBD1 matching 9 bases. The CDR3 covers 16 residues. Germline-derived CDR1 and CDR2 are SGDLS and YYNGEE. V lost 2 bases and J lost 4; bases outside the gene matches: 6. For the CDR3, the DNA is TGTGCCAGCAGCGTCGGGACAGGGACCTATAATGAAAAACTGTTTTTT. Amino acid sequence: CASSVGTGTYNEKLFF.